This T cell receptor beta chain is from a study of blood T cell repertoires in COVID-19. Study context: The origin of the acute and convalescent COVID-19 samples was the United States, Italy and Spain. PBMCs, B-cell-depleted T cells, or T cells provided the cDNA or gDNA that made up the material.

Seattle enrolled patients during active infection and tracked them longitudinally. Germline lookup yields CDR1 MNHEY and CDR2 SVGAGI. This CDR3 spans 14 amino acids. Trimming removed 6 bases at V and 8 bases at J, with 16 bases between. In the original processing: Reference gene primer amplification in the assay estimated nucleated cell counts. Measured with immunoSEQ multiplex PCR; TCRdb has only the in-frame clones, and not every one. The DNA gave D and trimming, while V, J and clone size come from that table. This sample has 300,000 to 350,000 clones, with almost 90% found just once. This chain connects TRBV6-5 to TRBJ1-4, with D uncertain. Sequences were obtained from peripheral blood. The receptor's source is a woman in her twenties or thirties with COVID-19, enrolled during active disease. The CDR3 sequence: CASSRGGGGEKLFF. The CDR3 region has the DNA TGTGCCAGCAGCCGCGGTGGCGGCGGGGAAAAACTGTTTTTT.